This T cell receptor (beta chain) was identified during a study of identifying expanded T cells in peripheral blood. Notes on the study in general: About 1.2 clones differed between technical replicates, versus approximately 16 and 19 over time.

Collection occurred without any documented infections or immune events in donors. Clones were sequenced by immunoSEQ multiplex PCR, and TCRdb holds only the in-frame ones, with some missing. This sample has about 78,000 clones, with 80% to 90% found just once. A word on this clone: Its antigen is as yet unknown.

Trimming shortened V by 5 bases and J by 6 bases, and 14 bases separated the two germline ends. Germline CDR1 is SGHNT and CDR2 is YENEEA. CDR3 length: 14 residues. Sequencing was done on a sample of blood. The TCR originated in a person between 18 and 75 years old in good health. V and J are TRBV11-3 and TRBJ2-1, with D unresolved. The CDR3 sequence: CASSLTLVGNEQFF. CDR3 sequence (DNA): TGTGCCAGCAGCCTAACCCTAGTCGGCAATGAGCAGTTCTTC.